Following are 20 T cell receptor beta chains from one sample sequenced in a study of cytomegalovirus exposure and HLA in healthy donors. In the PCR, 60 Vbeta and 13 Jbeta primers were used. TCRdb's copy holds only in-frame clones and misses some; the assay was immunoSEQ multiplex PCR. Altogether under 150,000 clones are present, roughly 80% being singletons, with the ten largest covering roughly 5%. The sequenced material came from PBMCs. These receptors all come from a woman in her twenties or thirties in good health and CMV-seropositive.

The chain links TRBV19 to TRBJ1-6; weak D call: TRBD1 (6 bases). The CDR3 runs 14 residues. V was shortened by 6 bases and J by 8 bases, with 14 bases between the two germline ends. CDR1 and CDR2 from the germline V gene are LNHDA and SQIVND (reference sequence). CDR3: CASRTGIPYSPLHF. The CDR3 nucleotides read TGTGCCAGTAGAACAGGGATCCCATATTCACCCCTCCACTTT.

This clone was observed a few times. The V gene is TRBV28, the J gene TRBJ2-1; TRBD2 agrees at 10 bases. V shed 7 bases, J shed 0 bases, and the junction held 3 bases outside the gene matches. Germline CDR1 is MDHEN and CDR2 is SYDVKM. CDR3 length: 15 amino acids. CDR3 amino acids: CASNSGRASYNEQFF. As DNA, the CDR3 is TGTGCCAGCAACAGCGGGAGGGCCTCCTACAATGAGCAGTTCTTC.

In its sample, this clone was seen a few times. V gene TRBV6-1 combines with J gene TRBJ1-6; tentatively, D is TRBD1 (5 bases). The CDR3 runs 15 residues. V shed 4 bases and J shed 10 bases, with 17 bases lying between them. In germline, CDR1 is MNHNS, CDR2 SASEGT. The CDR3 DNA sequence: TGTGCCAGCAGTGTAGATGGCAGGGATAGATCACCCCTCCACTTT. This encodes CASSVDGRDRSPLHF.

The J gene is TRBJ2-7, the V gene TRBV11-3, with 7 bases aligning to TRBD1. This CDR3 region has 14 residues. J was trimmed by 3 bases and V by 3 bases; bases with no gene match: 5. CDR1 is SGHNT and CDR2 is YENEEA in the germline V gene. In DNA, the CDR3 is TGTGCCAGCAGCTTGGGGACAGCAGTCTACGAGCAGTACTTC. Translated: CASSLGTAVYEQYF.

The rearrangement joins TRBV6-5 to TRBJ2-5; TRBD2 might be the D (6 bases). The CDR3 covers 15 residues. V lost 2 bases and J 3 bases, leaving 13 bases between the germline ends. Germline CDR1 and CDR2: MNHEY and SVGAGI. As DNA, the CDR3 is TGTGCCAGCAGTTACCTGGGGTCGGGAGAAGAGACCCAGTACTTC. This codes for CASSYLGSGEETQYF.

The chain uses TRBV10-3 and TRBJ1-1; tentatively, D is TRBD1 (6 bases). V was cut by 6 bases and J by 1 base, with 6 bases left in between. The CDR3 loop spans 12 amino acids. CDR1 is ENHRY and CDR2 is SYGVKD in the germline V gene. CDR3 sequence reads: CAIRQGNTEAFF. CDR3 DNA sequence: TGTGCCATCAGACAGGGGAACACTGAAGCTTTCTTT.

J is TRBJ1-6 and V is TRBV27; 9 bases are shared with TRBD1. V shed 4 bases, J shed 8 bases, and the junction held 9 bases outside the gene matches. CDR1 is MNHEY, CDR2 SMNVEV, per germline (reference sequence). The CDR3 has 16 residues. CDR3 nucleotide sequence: TGTGCCAGCAGTTGGGGGACAGGGTTATTACATTCACCCCTCCACTTT. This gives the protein CASSWGTGLLHSPLHF.

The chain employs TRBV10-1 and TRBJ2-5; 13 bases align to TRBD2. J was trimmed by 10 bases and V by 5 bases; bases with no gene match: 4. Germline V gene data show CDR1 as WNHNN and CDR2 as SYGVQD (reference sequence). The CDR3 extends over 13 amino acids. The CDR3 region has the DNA TGCGCCAGCAGTAAGGGACTAGCGGGGTTCCAGTACTTC. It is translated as CASSKGLAGFQYF.

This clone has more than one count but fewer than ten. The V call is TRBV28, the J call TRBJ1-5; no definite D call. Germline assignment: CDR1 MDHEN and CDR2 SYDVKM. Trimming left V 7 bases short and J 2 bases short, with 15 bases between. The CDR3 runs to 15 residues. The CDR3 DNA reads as TGTGCCAGCACCCCTGCGGGTTCTGGCAATCAGCCCCAGCATTTT. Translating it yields CASTPAGSGNQPQHF.

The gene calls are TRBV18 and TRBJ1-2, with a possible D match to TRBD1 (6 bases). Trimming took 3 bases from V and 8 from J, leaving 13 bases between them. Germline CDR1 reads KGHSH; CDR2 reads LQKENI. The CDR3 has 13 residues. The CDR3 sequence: CASSPAGAPGYTF. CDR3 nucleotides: TGTGCCAGCTCACCTGCGGGGGCTCCCGGCTACACCTTC.

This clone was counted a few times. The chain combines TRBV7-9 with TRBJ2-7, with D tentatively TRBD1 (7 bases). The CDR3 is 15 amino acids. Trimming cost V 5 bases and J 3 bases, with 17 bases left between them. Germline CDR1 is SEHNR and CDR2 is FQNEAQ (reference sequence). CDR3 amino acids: CASSAGQSGFYEQYF. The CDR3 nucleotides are TGTGCCAGCAGCGCGGGACAGTCGGGGTTCTACGAGCAGTACTTC. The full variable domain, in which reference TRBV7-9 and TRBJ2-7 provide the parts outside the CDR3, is DTGVSQNPRHKITKRGQNVTFRCDPISEHNRLYWYRQTLGQGPEFLTYFQNEAQLEKSRLLSDRFSAERPKGSFSTLEIQRTEQGDSAMYLCASSAGQSGFYEQYFGPGTRLTVT.

The CDR3 DNA sequence: TGTGCCAGCAGCTCGGGAGTTTCCACCGGGGAGCTGTTTTTT. This sequence encodes CASSSGVSTGELFF. The chain has TRBV7-2 and TRBJ2-2, with a weak D call TRBD2 (6 bases). Trimming pared 4 bases from V and 4 bases from J, leaving 10 bases between. Germline assignment: CDR1 SGHTA and CDR2 FQGNSA. This CDR3 has 14 amino acids.

The CDR3 DNA follows: TGTGCCAGCAGTGAAGCGTTACAGACCAGGGATTCACCCCTCCACTTT. Its protein product is CASSEALQTRDSPLHF. J is TRBJ1-6 and V is TRBV6-1; a weak D match, TRBD1 (5 bases). Per germline, CDR1 MNHNS and CDR2 SASEGT. Trimming pared 0 bases from V and 8 bases from J, leaving 14 bases between. The CDR3 totals 16 residues.

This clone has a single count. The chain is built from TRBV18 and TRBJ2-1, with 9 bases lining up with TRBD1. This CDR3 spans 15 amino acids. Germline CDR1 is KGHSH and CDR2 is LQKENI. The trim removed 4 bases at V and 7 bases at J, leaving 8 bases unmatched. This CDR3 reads CASSHRDRVGNEQFF. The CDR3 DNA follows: TGTGCCAGCTCACACCGGGACAGGGTAGGGAATGAGCAGTTCTTC.

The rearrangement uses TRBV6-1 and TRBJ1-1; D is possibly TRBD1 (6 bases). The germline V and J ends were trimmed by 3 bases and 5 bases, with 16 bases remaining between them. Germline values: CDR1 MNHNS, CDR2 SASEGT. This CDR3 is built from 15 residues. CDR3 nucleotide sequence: TGTGCCAGCAGTGATTCCAGGGGCGGCAGAACTGAAGCTTTCTTT. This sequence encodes CASSDSRGGRTEAFF.

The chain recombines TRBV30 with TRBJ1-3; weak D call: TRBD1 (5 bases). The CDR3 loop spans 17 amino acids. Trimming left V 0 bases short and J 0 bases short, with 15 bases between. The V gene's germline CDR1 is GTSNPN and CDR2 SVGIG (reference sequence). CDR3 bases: TGTGCCTGGAGTGTACGAGGAGGGACCAGCTCTGGAAACACCATATATTTT. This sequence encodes CAWSVRGGTSSGNTIYF. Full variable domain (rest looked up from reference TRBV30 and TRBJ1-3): SQTIHQWPATLVQPVGSPLSLECTVEGTSNPNLYWYRQAAGRGLQLLFYSVGIGQISSEVPQNLSASRPQDRQFILSSKKLLLSDSGFYLCAWSVRGGTSSGNTIYFGEGSWLTVV.

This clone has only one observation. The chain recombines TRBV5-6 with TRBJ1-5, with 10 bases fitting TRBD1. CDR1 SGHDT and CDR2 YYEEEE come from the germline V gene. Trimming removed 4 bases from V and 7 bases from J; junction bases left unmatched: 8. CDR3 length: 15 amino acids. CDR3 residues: CASSTATGGWQPQHF. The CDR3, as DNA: TGTGCCAGCAGCACCGCGACAGGGGGCTGGCAGCCCCAGCATTTT.

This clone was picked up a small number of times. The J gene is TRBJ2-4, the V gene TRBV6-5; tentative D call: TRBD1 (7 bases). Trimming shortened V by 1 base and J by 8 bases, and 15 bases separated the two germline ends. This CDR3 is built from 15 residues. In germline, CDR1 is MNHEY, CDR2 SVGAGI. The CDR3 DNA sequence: TGTGCCAGCAGTTACTTAACAGCCAGGGGGGACATTCAGTACTTC. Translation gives CASSYLTARGDIQYF.

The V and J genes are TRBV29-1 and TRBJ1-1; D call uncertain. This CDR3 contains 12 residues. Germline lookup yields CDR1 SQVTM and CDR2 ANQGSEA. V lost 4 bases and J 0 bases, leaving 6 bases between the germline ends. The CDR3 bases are TGCAGCGTTGGAGGGCTGAACACTGAAGCTTTCTTT. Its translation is CSVGGLNTEAFF.

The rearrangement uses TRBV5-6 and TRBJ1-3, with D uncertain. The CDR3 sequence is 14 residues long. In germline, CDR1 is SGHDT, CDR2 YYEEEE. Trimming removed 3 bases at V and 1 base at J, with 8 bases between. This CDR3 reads CASSSTTSGNTIYF. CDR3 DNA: TGTGCCAGCAGCTCGACTACTTCTGGAAACACCATATATTTT.